This TCR beta chain was sequenced in a study of blood T cell repertoires in COVID-19. About the research overall: Sample material is recorded as cDNA or gDNA derived from T cells, B-cell-depleted T cells, or PBMCs.

The CDR3 consists of 15 residues. CDR1 and CDR2 (germline): SSHAT, FNYEAQ (reference sequence). The assay was immunoSEQ multiplex PCR, and TCRdb's table has in-frame clones only and misses some. The sample holds 250,000 or so clones, roughly 85% seen once. Remarks on this clone: One end of the junction fails to match germline, which may point to a read error.

Individuals aged roughly 18 to 100 years were recruited from about two dozen US areas. Two consecutive negative NP/OP PCR tests, clearance, or resolved symptoms defined Cohort 3 recovery. Material for sequencing was PBMCs or T cells enriched from blood (not recorded which). This clonotype was sampled from a young man who had recovered from COVID-19. The V call is TRBV7-7, the J call TRBJ1-1, with TRBD1 as a possible D gene (6 bases). Written as DNA, the CDR3 is TGTGCTAGCAGCGTTGTGGGGGACCAGGGGACTGAAGCTTTCTTT. It translates to CASSVVGDQGTEAFF.